The 10 T cell receptor beta chains presented below share a single source sample, sequenced in a study of shared clonotypes between healthy human individuals. The protocol was immunoSEQ multiplex PCR, while the TCRdb copy is restricted to in-frame clones and leaves out a portion. The sample contains some 200,000 clones, 50% to 80% of which appear only once. The source material was memory CD4+ T cells sorted from blood. As to subset: CD45RA-negative fraction. These receptors originate from a man between 25 and 39 years old in good health.

CDR3 DNA: TGTGCCAGCAGTGCTCGGGGTGACGATTACAATGAGCAGTTCTTC. Protein: CASSARGDDYNEQFF. This chain connects TRBV25-1 to TRBJ2-1; D possibly corresponds to TRBD2 (5 bases). The germline V gene has CDR1 MGHDK and CDR2 SYGVNS. With 4 bases removed from V and 4 bases from J, the gap between germline ends came to 14 bases. The CDR3 has 15 residues.

This chain uses TRBV28 with TRBJ2-5; TRBD2 agrees at 8 bases. Unmatched junction bases numbered 2, after V lost 2 bases and J lost 0 bases. This CDR3 is built from 15 residues. Germline V gene lookup returns CDR1 MDHEN and CDR2 SYDVKM. CDR3 sequence: CASSLTSGYQETQYF. In DNA form, the CDR3 reads TGTGCCAGCAGTTTAACTAGCGGCTACCAAGAGACCCAGTACTTC.

This chain links TRBV29-1 with TRBJ2-3; TRBD2 aligns across 10 bases. CDR3 length: 17 residues. Germline V gives CDR1 SQVTM, CDR2 ANQGSEA. J gave up 5 bases and V 4 bases, and 15 bases lay outside the gene matches. CDR3 DNA sequence: TGCAGCGTTGGAGGGGTGCTAGCGGGAGTAAGAGGAGATACGCAGTATTTT. Protein sequence: CSVGGVLAGVRGDTQYF.

This clone was detected once. V is TRBV19 and J is TRBJ1-5; tentative D call: TRBD1 (5 bases). The germline CDR1 and CDR2 sequences are LNHDA and SQIVND (reference sequence). V dropped 3 bases and J dropped 9 bases, with 15 bases sitting between them. This CDR3 is 14 amino acids long. CDR3 residues: CASSMSEGRGPQHF. In DNA, the CDR3 is TGTGCCAGTAGTATGTCGGAGGGGCGAGGGCCCCAGCATTTT.

In its sample, this clone was seen a few times. The chain uses TRBV2 and TRBJ2-6, with D possibly matching TRBD2 (5 bases). The ends were cut back, 9 bases at V and 4 bases at J, with 10 bases in the middle. CDR1 and CDR2 from the germline V gene are SNHLY and FYNNEI. There are 13 residues in the CDR3. Here the CDR3 reads CARTIRGANVLTF. For the CDR3, the DNA is TGTGCCAGGACTATTAGAGGGGCCAACGTCCTGACTTTC.

This chain links TRBV21-1 with TRBJ2-7. TRBV21-1 corresponds to a pseudogene. The CDR3 runs to 10 residues. The CDR3 protein is CASSGCEQYF. CDR3 DNA: TGTGCCAGCTCCGGATGCGAGCAGTACTTC.

V and J are TRBV9 and TRBJ1-2; TRBD1 is a possible D gene (5 bases). The CDR3 length is 14 residues. With 2 bases removed from V and 8 bases from J, the gap between germline ends came to 16 bases. The V gene's germline CDR1 is SGDLS and CDR2 YYNGEE. The CDR3 bases are TGTGCCAGCAGCGTCTTAGGGGCGAGGGAGGGCTACACCTTC. Its translation is CASSVLGAREGYTF.

The chain carries TRBV29-1 and TRBJ2-5; D is ambiguous. The V end lost 5 bases, the J end lost 5 bases, and 12 bases lay between the germline ends. This CDR3 has 12 amino acids. CDR1 and CDR2 from the germline V gene are SQVTM and ANQGSEA. CDR3 loop: CSVCQRSETQYF. CDR3 DNA: TGCAGCGTTTGTCAGCGCTCGGAGACCCAGTACTTC. Full variable domain (missing parts from reference TRBV29-1 and TRBJ2-5): SAVISQKPSRDICQRGTSLTIQCQVDSQVTMMFWYRQQPGQSLTLIATANQGSEATYESGFVIDKFPISRPNLTFSTLTVSNMSPEDSSIYLCSVCQRSETQYFGPGTRLLVL.

The chain carries TRBV2 and TRBJ2-3; D is unclear. V lost 6 bases and J lost 1, with 8 bases in between. Germline V gene data show CDR1 as SNHLY and CDR2 as FYNNEI. The CDR3 sequence is 13 residues long. The CDR3 DNA follows: TGTGCCAGCAGCCCCGACCGCACAGATACGCAGTATTTT. Translated: CASSPDRTDTQYF.

The rearrangement joins TRBV10-2 to TRBJ2-7; 8 positions match TRBD2. Germline V gene data show CDR1 as WSHSY and CDR2 as SAAADI. J gave up 6 bases and V 3 bases, and 7 bases lay outside the gene matches. This CDR3 spans 14 amino acids. This chain's CDR3 is CASSDSGGPGEQYF. The CDR3 nucleotides read TGCGCCAGCAGTGACTCGGGAGGGCCTGGCGAGCAGTACTTC.